The present entry profiles one T cell receptor beta chain with its context. Treatment indicated: approximately 18 received Ad26.COV2.S at low or high dose, single or two shots; a few received placebo; per-sample allocation not given. After the first vaccine or placebo injection, samples were drawn on day 63. The source of the sample is a study of Ad26.COV2.S vaccination and SARS-CoV-2 variants. Overall study: Administration of Ad26.COV2.S was intramuscular, either once or twice 56 days apart.

Here immunoSEQ multiplex PCR was the method, and the copy in TCRdb shows in-frame clones only, minus some. The sample carries some 400,000 clones, about nine tenths recorded once. V was clipped by 5 bases and J by 5 bases, with 20 bases between them. The CDR3 runs 16 residues. Germline lookup yields CDR1 SGHAT and CDR2 FQDESV (reference sequence). The sample was peripheral blood, taken in a trial of Ad26.COV2.S vaccine versus placebo. The TCR was taken from a person aged 18-65 years who received the Ad26.COV2.S COVID-19 vaccine or a placebo. The chain uses TRBV11-1 and TRBJ2-3; D possibly matches TRBD1 or TRBD2 (5 bases each). The CDR3 loop reads CASSKARDARGDTQYF. CDR3 in DNA: TGTGCCAGCAGCAAAGCACGGGACGCCCGGGGAGATACGCAGTATTTT.